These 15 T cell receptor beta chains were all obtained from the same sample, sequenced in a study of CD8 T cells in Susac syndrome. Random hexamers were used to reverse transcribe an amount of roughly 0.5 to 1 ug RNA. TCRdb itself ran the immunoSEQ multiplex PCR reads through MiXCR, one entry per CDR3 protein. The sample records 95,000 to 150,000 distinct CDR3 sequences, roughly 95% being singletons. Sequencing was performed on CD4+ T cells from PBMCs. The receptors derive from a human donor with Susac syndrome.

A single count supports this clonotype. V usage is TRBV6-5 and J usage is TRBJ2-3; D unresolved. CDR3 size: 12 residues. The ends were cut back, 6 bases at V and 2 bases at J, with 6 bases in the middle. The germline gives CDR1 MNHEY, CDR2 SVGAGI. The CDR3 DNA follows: TGTGCCAGCAGCCAAGCCACAGATACGCAGTATTTT. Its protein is CASSQATDTQYF.

The CDR3 bases are TGCAGCGCGATCTCCCGGGCCGCGGGTGGTGAGACCCAGTACTTC. This sequence encodes CSAISRAAGGETQYF. This chain connects TRBV29-1 to TRBJ2-5, with D possibly being TRBD2 (5 bases). Germline lookup yields CDR1 SQVTM and CDR2 ANQGSEA. The CDR3 runs 15 residues. Trimming removed 7 bases at V and 5 bases at J, with 23 bases between.

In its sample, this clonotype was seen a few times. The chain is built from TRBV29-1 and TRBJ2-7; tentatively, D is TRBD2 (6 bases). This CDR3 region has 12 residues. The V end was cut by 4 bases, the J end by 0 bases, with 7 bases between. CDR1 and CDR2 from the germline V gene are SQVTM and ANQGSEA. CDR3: CSVGRGSYEQYF. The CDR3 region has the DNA TGCAGCGTTGGGAGGGGCTCCTACGAGCAGTACTTC.

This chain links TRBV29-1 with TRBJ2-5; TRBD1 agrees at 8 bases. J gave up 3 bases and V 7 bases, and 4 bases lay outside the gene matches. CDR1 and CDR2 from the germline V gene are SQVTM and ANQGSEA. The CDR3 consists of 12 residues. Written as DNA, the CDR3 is TGCAGCGGTAACAGGGGGGAAGAGACCCAGTACTTC. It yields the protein CSGNRGEETQYF.

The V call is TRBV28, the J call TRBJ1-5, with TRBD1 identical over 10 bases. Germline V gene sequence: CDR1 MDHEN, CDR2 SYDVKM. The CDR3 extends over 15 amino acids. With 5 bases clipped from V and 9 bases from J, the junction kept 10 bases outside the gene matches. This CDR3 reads CASSPPGTGASPQHF. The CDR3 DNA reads TGTGCCAGCAGTCCTCCCGGGACAGGGGCTTCGCCCCAGCATTTT.

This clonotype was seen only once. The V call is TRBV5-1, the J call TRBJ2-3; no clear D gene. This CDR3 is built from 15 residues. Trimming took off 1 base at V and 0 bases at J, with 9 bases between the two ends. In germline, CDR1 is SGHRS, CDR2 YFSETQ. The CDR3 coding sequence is TGCGCCAGCAGCTTGCAGCCGACTAGCACAGATACGCAGTATTTT. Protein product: CASSLQPTSTDTQYF.

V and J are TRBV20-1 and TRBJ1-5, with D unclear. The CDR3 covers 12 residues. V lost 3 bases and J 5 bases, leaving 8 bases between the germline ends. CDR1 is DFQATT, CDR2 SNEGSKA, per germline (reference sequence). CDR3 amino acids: CSASLGDQPQHF. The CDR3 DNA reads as TGCAGTGCTAGCCTGGGAGATCAGCCCCAGCATTTT.

The CDR3 protein is CASSLAVSGTGDTQYF. In nucleotides, the CDR3 is TGCGCCAGCAGCTTGGCTGTATCTGGGACAGGAGATACGCAGTATTTT. The chain has TRBV5-1 and TRBJ2-3; TRBD1 aligns across 8 bases. V gave up 0 bases and J gave up 5 bases; unmatched junction bases: 8. The CDR3 has 16 amino acids. CDR1 is SGHRS, CDR2 YFSETQ, per germline.

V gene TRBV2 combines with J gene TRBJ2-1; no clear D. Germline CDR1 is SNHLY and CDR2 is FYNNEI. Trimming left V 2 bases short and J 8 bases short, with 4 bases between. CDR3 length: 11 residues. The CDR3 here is CASSEWHEQFF. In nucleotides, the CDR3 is TGTGCCAGCAGTGAATGGCATGAGCAGTTCTTC.

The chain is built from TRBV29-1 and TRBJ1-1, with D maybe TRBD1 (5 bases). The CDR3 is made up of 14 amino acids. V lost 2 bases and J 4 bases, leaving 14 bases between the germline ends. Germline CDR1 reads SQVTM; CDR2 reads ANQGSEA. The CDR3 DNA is TGCAGCGTTGAAAAGGGGCAGGCTCGCACTGAAGCTTTCTTT. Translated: CSVEKGQARTEAFF. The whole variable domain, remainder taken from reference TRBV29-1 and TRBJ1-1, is SAVISQKPSRDICQRGTSLTIQCQVDSQVTMMFWYRQQPGQSLTLIATANQGSEATYESGFVIDKFPISRPNLTFSTLTVSNMSPEDSSIYLCSVEKGQARTEAFFGQGTRLTVV.

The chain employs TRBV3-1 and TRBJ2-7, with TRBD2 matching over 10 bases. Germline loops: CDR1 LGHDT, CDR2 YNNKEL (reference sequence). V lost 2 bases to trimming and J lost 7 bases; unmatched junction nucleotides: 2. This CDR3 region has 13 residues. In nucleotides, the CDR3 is TGTGCCAGCAGCCAACTAGCGGGAGTGGAGCAGTACTTC. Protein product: CASSQLAGVEQYF.

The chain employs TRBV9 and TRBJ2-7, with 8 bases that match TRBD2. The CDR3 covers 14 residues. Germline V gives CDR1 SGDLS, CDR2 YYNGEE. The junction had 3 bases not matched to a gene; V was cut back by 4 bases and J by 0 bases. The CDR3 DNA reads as TGTGCCAGCAGCCAGACTAGCGCCTCCTACGAGCAGTACTTC. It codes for CASSQTSASYEQYF.

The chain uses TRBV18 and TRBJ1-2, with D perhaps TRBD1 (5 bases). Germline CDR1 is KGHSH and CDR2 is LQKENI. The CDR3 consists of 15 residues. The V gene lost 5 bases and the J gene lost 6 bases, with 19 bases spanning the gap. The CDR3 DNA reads TGTGCCAGCTCAAAAAGGGGAGACCAGGAGGATGGCTACACCTTC. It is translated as CASSKRGDQEDGYTF. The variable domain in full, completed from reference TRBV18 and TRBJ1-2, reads NAGVMQNPRHLVRRRGQEARLRCSPMKGHSHVYWYRQLPEEGLKFMVYLQKENIIDESGMPKERFSAEFPKEGPSILRIQQVVRGDSAAYFCASSKRGDQEDGYTFGSGTRLTVV.

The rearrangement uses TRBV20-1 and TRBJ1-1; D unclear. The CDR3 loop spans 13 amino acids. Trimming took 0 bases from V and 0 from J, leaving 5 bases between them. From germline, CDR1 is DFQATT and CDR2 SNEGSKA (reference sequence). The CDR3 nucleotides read TGCAGTGCTAGAGATACGGTGAACACTGAAGCTTTCTTT. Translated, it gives CSARDTVNTEAFF.

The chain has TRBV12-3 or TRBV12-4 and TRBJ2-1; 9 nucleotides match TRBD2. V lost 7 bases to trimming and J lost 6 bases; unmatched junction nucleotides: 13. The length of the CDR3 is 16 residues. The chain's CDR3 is CASTDPGASGTNEQFF. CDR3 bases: TGTGCCAGCACCGACCCGGGGGCTAGCGGGACCAATGAGCAGTTCTTC.